The clone carrying this T cell receptor beta chain was counted only a few times. The sample originates from a study of blood T cell repertoires in COVID-19. Study as a whole: The cDNA or gDNA used as material had been derived from T cells, B-cell-depleted T cells, or PBMCs.

The CDR3 has 16 residues. V lost 0 bases and J lost 2, with 14 bases in between. CDR1 is MNHEY, CDR2 SVGAGI, per germline. Some clones are missing from TCRdb's copy, which holds only in-frame ones; the method was immunoSEQ multiplex PCR. The sample has around 250,000 clones, about nine tenths seen once. Sequencing input: PBMCs or T cells enriched from blood (not recorded which). This chain links TRBV6-5 with TRBJ2-7; D remains ambiguous. The TCR comes from a human donor in a cohort exposed to, infected with or recovered from COVID-19 (not recorded which). The donor label of this sample is uncertain. CDR3: CASSYSRFGWAYEQYF. In nucleotides, the CDR3 is TGTGCCAGCAGTTACTCGAGGTTCGGGTGGGCCTACGAGCAGTACTTC.